This TCR beta chain comes out of a study of control samples from healthy donors and cancer patients. Generated by immunoSEQ multiplex PCR, the TCRdb table keeps only in-frame clones and is missing some. Of tens of thousands of clones in the sample, approximately 89% are singletons; the top ten hold approximately 5.1%. Germline loops: CDR1 SNHLY, CDR2 FYNNEI. The CDR3 is 14 amino acids. Trimming removed 6 bases from V and 7 bases from J; junction bases left unmatched: 9. The sample was PBMCs. The rearrangement links TRBV2 to TRBJ1-5; 7 bases align to TRBD1. The receptor was isolated from a man in his sixties with colorectal cancer. CDR3 loop: CASRGDRAGQPQHF. The CDR3 coding sequence is TGTGCCAGCAGGGGAGACAGGGCCGGGCAGCCCCAGCATTTT.